This T cell receptor (beta chain) was sequenced in a study of T cell responses to AZD1222 COVID-19 vaccine. Regarding the study as a whole: Repertoire samples came only from after the peak T cell response. A mostly white British donor set with more females was recruited, and clonal diversity was possibly underestimated. Increases in Spike-specific TCR breadth and depth were seen after two AZD1222 doses. A reported finding is that nearly half of spike-specific TCRs target unmutated variant regions.

A remark on this clone: The antigen is unknown.

The method was immunoSEQ multiplex PCR; TCRdb's version includes in-frame clones alone and lacks a portion of them. The table has roughly 260,000 clones, about 92% seen once. The sequence came from an adult in good health. The source material was peripheral blood, sampled on day 0 of AZD1222 vaccination.

The CDR3: CASSWQGGTNYEQYF. In DNA form, the CDR3 reads TGCGCCAGCAGCTGGCAGGGGGGCACTAACTACGAGCAGTACTTC. This sequence joins TRBV5-1 and TRBJ2-7, with D maybe TRBD1 (7 bases). Germline loops: CDR1 SGHRS, CDR2 YFSETQ. With 3 bases removed from V and 3 bases from J, the gap between germline ends came to 16 bases. The CDR3 length is 15 residues.